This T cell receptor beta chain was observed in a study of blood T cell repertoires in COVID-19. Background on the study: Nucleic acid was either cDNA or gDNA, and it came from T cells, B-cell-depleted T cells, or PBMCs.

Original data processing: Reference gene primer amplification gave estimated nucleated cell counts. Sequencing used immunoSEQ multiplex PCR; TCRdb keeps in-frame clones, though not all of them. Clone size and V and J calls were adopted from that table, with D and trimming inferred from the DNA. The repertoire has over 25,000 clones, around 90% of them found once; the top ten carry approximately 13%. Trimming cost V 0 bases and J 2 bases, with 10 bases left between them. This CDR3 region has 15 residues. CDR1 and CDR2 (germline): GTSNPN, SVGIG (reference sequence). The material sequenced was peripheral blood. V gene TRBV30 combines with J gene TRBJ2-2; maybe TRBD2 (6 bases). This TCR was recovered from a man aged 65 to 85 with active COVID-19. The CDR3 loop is CAWSVYGLNTGELFF. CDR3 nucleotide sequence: TGTGCCTGGAGTGTCTACGGACTAAACACCGGGGAGCTGTTTTTT.